The present entry profiles one T cell receptor beta chain with its context. Its antigen is still unknown. The input lacks base qualities; no much larger clone sits a single base away. The library came from the immunoSEQ multiplex PCR assay. From the authors' description of their analysis: Preprocessing removed nonproductive sequences and CDR3s not starting with C, not ending with F or W, or shorter than 7 amino acids. Antigen-specific clonotypes were called with the MANAFEST web app, based on expansion relative to reference and other culture wells. A clone was considered positive if significant expansion relative to the reference culture was observed in 2 of 3 replicate wells at an FDR below 0.05. For a clone to be considered positive, significant expansion relative to all other tandem wells and an odds ratio above 5 were also required. CDR3 homology was measured as pairwise Levenshtein distance, computed with the stringdist R package after trimming three terminal residues from each end. TCRdb mirrors the immuneACCESS table, restricted to in-frame sequences. Some clones are absent from its copies; in checked studies, under half trace to an unresolved V gene, and the reason for the others is unknown. That table supplies the V and J calls and clone size; D and trimming were determined from the DNA. For this sample there are 9,500 to 15,000 clones; around 73% appear just once. Over 10% of the sample belongs to the ten largest clones.

This sample is part of a study of CD4 T cells in relation to SARS-CoV-2 and coronaviruses (dated by TCRdb to 2020 to 2022). Some background on the complete study: In the ViraFEST assay, PBMCs were grown with antigen for around nine days, and TCR beta CDR3s were then sequenced to identify antigen-specific clonal expansions. An HIV-1 Nef peptide pool or a no-peptide culture served as the negative reference condition. HLA restriction was mapped for shared crossreactive spike epitopes using patient-derived lymphoblastoid cell lines. The study assessed, at the TCR clonotype level, memory CD4+ T cell crossreactivity between SARS-CoV-2 and common cold coronavirus spike proteins. The Adaptive Biotechnologies TCR-sequencing kit was used to sequence samples from a few pre-COVID donors and the naive versus memory experiments, whereas other data were Illumina-based. A different TCR-beta assay, based on Illumina, was used to sequence expansion assays from other donors in the study.

The CDR3 runs 16 amino acids, cysteine and phenylalanine included. Only the CDR3 DNA is retained, 48 bases long and in frame from the first base. V and J lose 2 bases and 5 bases, and a span of 18 bases separates them. Per the germline V gene, MNHEY is the CDR1 and SVGAGI is the CDR2. What the study reported, not specific to this receptor: Small numbers of patients and of tested TCRs limited the study. Crossreactivity analysis was centred on spike protein, so crossreactivity against other viral proteins was not assessed. Because no donor provided both pre-pandemic and post-infection samples, tracing the source of pre-existing responses was limited. Around two thirds of donors had memory CD4+ clonotypes that crossrecognized SARS-CoV-2 and at least one common cold coronavirus spike. Crossreactive clones showed significantly weaker SARS-CoV-2-driven expansion than monoreactive clones, consistent with antigenic imprinting.

CD4+ T cells from unexposed donors were collected before the COVID-19 pandemic (2011-2018). After less than 13 days of culture, CD4+ T cells were isolated with the EasySep CD4+ T cell isolation kit. As far as cell numbers permitted, CD4+ T cells from unexposed donors were tested for reactivity against SARS-CoV-2 S and N as well as four spike pools from common cold coronaviruses. About 2 million PBMCs per well were cultured in IMDM with roughly 5% human AB serum and approximately 9.5 IU/ml IL-2. Half of the culture medium was replaced with fresh IL-2-containing medium on days 3 and 7. Triplicate replicate wells were generally used for each peptide culture condition. Leukapheresis product for the unexposed donors was bought commercially. Ficoll-Paque PLUS gradient centrifugation was used to isolate PBMCs from either whole blood or leukapheresis product. PBMCs were either used fresh in the expansion assay or cryopreserved at -140 degrees C. The QIAamp Micro DNA Kit was used to extract genomic DNA from the CD4+ T cells.

The sample was CD4+ T cells from PBMCs, cultured in vitro. The TCR was taken from a human donor in good health. In this chain, TRBV6-5 is recombined with TRBJ1-2, and possibly TRBD1, on 5 matching bases. The CDR3 region has the sequence CASSYSVQGGGYGYTF. The DNA sequence is given as TGTGCCAGCAGTTACAGCGTGCAGGGAGGTGGTTATGGCTACACCTTC.